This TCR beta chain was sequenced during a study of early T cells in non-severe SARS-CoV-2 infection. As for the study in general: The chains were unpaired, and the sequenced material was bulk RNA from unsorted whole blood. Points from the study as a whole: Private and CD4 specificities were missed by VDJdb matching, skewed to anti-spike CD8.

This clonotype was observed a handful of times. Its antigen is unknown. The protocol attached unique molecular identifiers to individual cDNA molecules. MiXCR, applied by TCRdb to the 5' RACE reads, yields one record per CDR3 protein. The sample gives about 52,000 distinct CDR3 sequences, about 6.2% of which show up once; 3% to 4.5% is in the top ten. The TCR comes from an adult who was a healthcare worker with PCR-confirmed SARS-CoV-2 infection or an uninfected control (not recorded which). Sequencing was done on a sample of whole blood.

CDR3 DNA: TGTGCCAGCAGTTTCCCGACTAGCGGGGGGCCCTCTGGGGCCAACGTCCTGACTTTC. Translating it yields CASSFPTSGGPSGANVLTF. This chain uses TRBV6-2 or TRBV6-3 with TRBJ2-6; 13 nucleotides agree with TRBD2. The V gene end was trimmed by 4 bases and the J gene end by 0 bases; junction bases not matched to a gene: 6. Germline V gene sequence: CDR1 MNHEY, CDR2 SVGEGT. The CDR3 spans 19 residues.